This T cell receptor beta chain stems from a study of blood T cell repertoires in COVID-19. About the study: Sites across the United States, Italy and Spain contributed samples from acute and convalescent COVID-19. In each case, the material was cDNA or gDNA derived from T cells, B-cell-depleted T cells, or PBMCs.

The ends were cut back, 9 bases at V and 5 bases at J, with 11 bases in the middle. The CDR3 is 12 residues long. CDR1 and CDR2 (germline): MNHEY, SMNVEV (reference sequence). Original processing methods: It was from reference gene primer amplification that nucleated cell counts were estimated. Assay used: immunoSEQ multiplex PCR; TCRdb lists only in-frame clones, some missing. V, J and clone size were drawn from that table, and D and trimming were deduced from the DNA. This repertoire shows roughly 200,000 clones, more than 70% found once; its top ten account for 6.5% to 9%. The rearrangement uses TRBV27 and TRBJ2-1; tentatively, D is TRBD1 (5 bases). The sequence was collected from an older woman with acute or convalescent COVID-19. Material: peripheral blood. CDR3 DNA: TGTGCCAGTTCACAGGCGAACAATGAGCAGTTCTTC. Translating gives CASSQANNEQFF.